These 25 T cell receptor beta chains share one sample of origin, sequenced in a study of T cells after yellow fever vaccination. Via MiXCR, TCRdb re-called the 5' RACE reads, giving one row per CDR3 protein. The repertoire includes 300,000 to 450,000 distinct CDR3 sequences, 6.2% of them detected once, and about 15% sits in the top ten. The starting material was PBMCs, obtained 5 days after the yellow fever booster vaccination. The source is a man aged 25 to 40 who received the YFV17D yellow fever vaccine.

This clonotype was counted a few times. The rearrangement links TRBV5-6 to TRBJ2-2; TRBD2 matches at 11 bases. Losses at the gene ends were 2 bases for V and 4 bases for J; bases not matched to a gene: 4. This CDR3 comprises 16 residues. CDR1 and CDR2 (germline): SGHDT, YYEEEE. The CDR3 here is CASSFRLAGTTGELFF. CDR3 coding DNA: TGTGCCAGCAGCTTTAGACTAGCGGGAACCACCGGGGAGCTGTTTTTT.

This clonotype occurred many times. The chain links TRBV27 to TRBJ2-7; D is possibly TRBD1 (5 bases). V lost 3 bases and J lost 0, with 6 bases in between. This CDR3 spans 13 amino acids. CDR1 is MNHEY and CDR2 is SMNVEV in the germline V gene (reference sequence). The CDR3 sequence: CASSFRVSYEQYF. CDR3 bases: TGTGCCAGCAGTTTCAGGGTCTCCTACGAGCAGTACTTC.

This clonotype was found a few times. V usage is TRBV20-1 and J usage is TRBJ2-7, with 11 bases lining up with TRBD1. Germline lookup yields CDR1 DFQATT and CDR2 SNEGSKA (reference sequence). After removal of 4 bases from V and 3 bases from J, the junction contained 5 bases not matched to a gene. The CDR3 contains 14 residues. DNA of the CDR3: TGCAGTGCTACCCCTGGGACAGGGGGCTACGAGCAGTACTTC. Translated: CSATPGTGGYEQYF.

This clonotype was observed many times. The chain joins TRBV7-2 to TRBJ2-1, with a tentative D call TRBD2 (5 bases). The CDR3 length is 15 residues. Germline lookup yields CDR1 SGHTA and CDR2 FQGNSA. The V end lost 0 bases, the J end lost 1 base, and 7 bases lay between the germline ends. CDR3 protein: CASSLAGVSYNEQFF. DNA of the CDR3: TGTGCCAGCAGCTTAGCGGGAGTATCCTACAATGAGCAGTTCTTC.

In its sample, this clonotype was seen a few times. The chain links TRBV7-9 to TRBJ1-1; the match to TRBD1 covers 7 bases. This CDR3 is 15 amino acids long. V shed 7 bases and J 0 bases; nucleotides not matched to a gene: 8. Germline CDR1 reads SEHNR; CDR2 reads FQNEAQ (reference sequence). CDR3 amino acids: CASNRAGGVNTEAFF. The CDR3 bases are TGTGCCAGCAACCGAGCAGGGGGTGTGAACACTGAAGCTTTCTTT.

This clonotype showed up many times. The rearrangement uses TRBV5-1 and TRBJ2-1, with 11 bases identical to TRBD1. In germline, CDR1 is SGHRS, CDR2 YFSETQ. The CDR3 extends over 15 amino acids. J lost 4 bases, V lost 5 bases, and 5 bases had no gene match. The CDR3 loop reads CASRAGTGGYNEQFF. CDR3 nucleotide sequence: TGCGCCAGCAGGGCCGGGACAGGGGGATACAATGAGCAGTTCTTC. The full variable domain, its missing parts supplied by reference TRBV5-1 and TRBJ2-1, is KAGVTQTPRYLIKTRGQQVTLSCSPISGHRSVSWYQQTPGQGLQFLFEYFSETQRNKGNFPGRFSGRQFSNSRSEMNVSTLELGDSALYLCASRAGTGGYNEQFFGPGTRLTVL.

This clonotype was counted at least ten times. This chain connects TRBV6-1 to TRBJ2-5; no firm D call. The germline V gene has CDR1 MNHNS and CDR2 SASEGT. This CDR3 contains 15 residues. The V end was cut by 6 bases, the J end by 1 base, with 15 bases between. The CDR3 loop reads CASRGSSASQETQYF. CDR3 nucleotide sequence: TGTGCCAGCAGGGGGTCTTCGGCGTCCCAAGAGACCCAGTACTTC.

This clonotype was recorded a few times. The rearrangement links TRBV29-1 to TRBJ2-4, with D possibly being TRBD1 (6 bases). The V end was cut by 7 bases, the J end by 9 bases, with 19 bases between. CDR1 is SQVTM, CDR2 ANQGSEA, per germline. CDR3 length: 13 residues. CDR3 loop: CSASQGSEGIQYF. Here the CDR3 DNA reads TGCAGCGCCTCTCAGGGGAGTGAAGGCATTCAGTACTTC.

In this sample, this clonotype turned up many times. The rearrangement links TRBV5-1 to TRBJ2-1; D gene uncertain. The CDR3 is 14 amino acids. Germline CDR1 is SGHRS and CDR2 is YFSETQ. V lost 0 bases and J lost 8, with 12 bases in between. The CDR3 nucleotides read TGCGCCAGCAGCTTGGCCAAGAGTGTCGATGAGCAGTTCTTC. Protein product: CASSLAKSVDEQFF.

This chain joins TRBV5-4 and TRBJ2-4; 11 bases agree with TRBD1. V was pared by 3 bases and J by 3 bases, with 2 bases of the junction left unmatched. Per germline, CDR1 SGHNT and CDR2 YYREEE (reference sequence). This CDR3 is built from 15 residues. The CDR3, as DNA: TGTGCCAGCAGCTGGGGGACAGGGGGCAAAAACATTCAGTACTTC. This codes for CASSWGTGGKNIQYF.

The chain joins TRBV6-5 to TRBJ2-7, with D unclear. Germline CDR1 MNHEY, CDR2 SVGAGI. The CDR3 is made up of 13 amino acids. V shed 2 bases and J shed 5 bases, with 10 bases lying between them. Here the CDR3 reads CASSYTYGDEQYF. The CDR3 bases are TGTGCCAGCAGTTACACCTATGGGGACGAGCAGTACTTC.

The chain joins TRBV7-2 to TRBJ2-1; D is uncertain. This CDR3 has 12 residues. The germline CDR1 and CDR2 sequences are SGHTA and FQGNSA. Trimming took off 3 bases at V and 10 bases at J, with 10 bases between the two ends. Here the CDR3 DNA reads TGTGCCAGCAGCTTCGGGTGGGCAGAGCAGTTCTTC. It is translated as CASSFGWAEQFF.

This clonotype was detected ten times or more. The chain uses TRBV6-5 and TRBJ2-1; 7 bases agree with TRBD2. V was pared by 6 bases and J by 16 bases, with 9 bases of the junction left unmatched. The CDR3 is made up of 11 amino acids. Germline V gene sequence: CDR1 MNHEY, CDR2 SVGAGI. CDR3 sequence: CASRSGLFLFF. In nucleotides, the CDR3 is TGTGCCAGCAGGTCGGGACTATTTCTCTTCTTC.

This clonotype has at least ten counts. The chain combines TRBV20-1 with TRBJ1-5; TRBD1 might be the D (6 bases). The length of the CDR3 is 13 residues. V dropped 3 bases and J dropped 11 bases, with 17 bases sitting between them. Germline V gene data show CDR1 as DFQATT and CDR2 as SNEGSKA (reference sequence). This CDR3 reads CSARVGADGAQHF. The CDR3 coding sequence is TGCAGTGCTAGGGTGGGGGCCGACGGGGCCCAGCATTTT.

This clonotype came up many times. This rearrangement joins TRBV6-2 or TRBV6-3 to TRBJ2-7; D call uncertain. The germline gives CDR1 MNHEY, CDR2 SVGEGT. The length of the CDR3 is 10 residues. V lost 8 bases, J lost 2 bases, and 4 bases lay in between. The CDR3 DNA is TGTGCCAGCGGCACCTACGAGCAGTACTTC. As protein: CASGTYEQYF.

This clonotype was seen a single time. The V gene is TRBV7-3, the J gene TRBJ2-6; 8 positions agree with TRBD1. The CDR3 has 17 residues. The germline CDR1 and CDR2 sequences are SGHTA and FQGTGA. Trimming took 7 bases from V and 0 from J; bases not matched to a gene: 8. CDR3: CASTAAGGLSGANVLTF. The CDR3 coding sequence is TGTGCCAGCACCGCAGCAGGGGGCCTCTCTGGGGCCAACGTCCTGACTTTC. Full variable domain (remainder filled in from reference TRBV7-3 and TRBJ2-6): GAGVSQTPSNKVTEKGKYVELRCDPISGHTALYWYRQSLGQGPEFLIYFQGTGAADDSGLPNDRFFAVRPEGSVSTLKIQRTERGDSAVYLCASTAAGGLSGANVLTFGAGSRLTVL.

The rearrangement links TRBV14 to TRBJ2-7, with D possibly matching TRBD2 (6 bases). The ends were cut back, 1 base at V and 7 bases at J, with 14 bases in the middle. CDR3 length: 14 residues. Germline V gene data show CDR1 as SGHDN and CDR2 as FVKESK. CDR3 sequence (DNA): TGTGCCAGCAGCCAAGCAGGGCGGGGCGGGGAGCAGTACTTC. This encodes CASSQAGRGGEQYF.

This clonotype was counted many times. The V and J genes are TRBV7-2 and TRBJ2-3; TRBD1 is a possible D gene (8 bases). The CDR3 totals 16 residues. Germline CDR1 SGHTA, CDR2 FQGNSA. The V gene lost 5 bases and the J gene lost 7 bases, with 22 bases spanning the gap. The CDR3: CASSPAHRGGLYTQYF. CDR3 DNA: TGTGCCAGCAGCCCCGCACACAGGGGGGGGTTATATACGCAGTATTTT.

In this sample, this clonotype turned up many times. The chain uses TRBV6-5 and TRBJ2-7; no clear D. The CDR3 is made up of 15 amino acids. V was shortened by 2 bases and J by 3 bases, with 14 bases between the two germline ends. Germline V CDR1 and CDR2: MNHEY, SVGAGI. The CDR3 region is CASSYPDNAVYEQYF. CDR3 in DNA: TGTGCCAGCAGTTACCCTGACAACGCGGTCTACGAGCAGTACTTC.

This clonotype was picked up a small number of times. The chain carries TRBV19 and TRBJ2-2; TRBD2 aligns across 8 bases. This CDR3 has 15 amino acids. CDR1 LNHDA and CDR2 SQIVND come from the germline V gene (reference sequence). Losses at the gene ends were 4 bases for V and 5 bases for J; bases not matched to a gene: 6. As DNA, the CDR3 is TGTGCCAGTAGTAACGGGAGGGCGTGGACCGGGGAGCTGTTTTTT. Translated, it gives CASSNGRAWTGELFF.

This clonotype was observed many times. The chain carries TRBV5-1 and TRBJ2-1, with D perhaps matching TRBD1 (6 bases). The germline CDR1 and CDR2 sequences are SGHRS and YFSETQ. Trimming stripped 3 bases from V and 2 bases from J, with 15 bases between. The CDR3 covers 16 residues. CDR3 residues: CASSSSGQSAYNEQFF. In DNA, the CDR3 is TGCGCCAGCAGCTCCAGCGGACAGTCTGCCTACAATGAGCAGTTCTTC.

This clonotype has a handful of counts. The chain combines TRBV5-1 with TRBJ2-3; a weak D match, TRBD2 (6 bases). From germline, CDR1 is SGHRS and CDR2 YFSETQ. CDR3 size: 16 residues. V was cut by 4 bases and J by 6 bases, with 21 bases left in between. In DNA, the CDR3 is TGCGCCAGCAGCCTTGGCTCGACTAGGTATACGGATACGCAGTATTTT. Its translation is CASSLGSTRYTDTQYF.

Notes on this clonotype: The junction departs from the called germline gene at one end, perhaps through a read error. The V gene is TRBV7-9, the J gene TRBJ1-4; 10 nucleotides line up with TRBD1. CDR3 length: 14 amino acids. From germline, CDR1 is SEHNR and CDR2 FQNEAQ (reference sequence). The CDR3 coding sequence is TGTGCCAGCAGCTTGGACAGGGGGAACGAAAAACTGCTTTTT. Translating gives CASSLDRGNEKLLF.

In the case of this clonotype: This may be a read error: a much more frequent sequence differs by one nucleotide. The chain joins TRBV5-4 to TRBJ1-5, with 10 positions matching TRBD1. V was clipped by 4 bases and J by 2 bases; unmatched bases: 3. Germline CDR1 SGHNT, CDR2 YYREEE (reference sequence). The CDR3 runs 15 residues. This chain's CDR3 is CASSAGTGGNQPQHF. The CDR3 DNA follows: TGTGCCAGCAGCGCCGGGACAGGGGGCAATCAGCCCCAGCATTTT.

This clonotype was detected a few times. This chain joins TRBV6-1 and TRBJ1-5, with D hard to call. Trimming took 5 bases from V and 0 from J, leaving 11 bases between them. The CDR3 sequence is 15 residues long. Germline values: CDR1 MNHNS, CDR2 SASEGT. The CDR3 is CASSTDLYSNQPQHF. The CDR3, as DNA: TGTGCCAGCAGTACGGACCTTTATAGCAATCAGCCCCAGCATTTT.